The clone carrying this T cell receptor (beta chain) was found many times. The authors drew about 10 milliliters of peripheral blood from each donor. This sample is part of a study of blood T cells in healthy people across ages. Using a J-beta primer mix together with a sample-barcoded 5' primer, a second PCR was run for roughly 7 to 12 cycles. Every sample produced at least 2.5 million CDR3-containing paired-end reads. TCRdb reprocessed the 5' RACE reads via MiXCR and lists one record per CDR3 protein. Of under 800,000 distinct CDR3 sequences in the sample, more than 20% were seen once. Trimming removed 2 bases from V and 0 bases from J, with 4 bases in between. The CDR3 extends over 13 amino acids. The germline V gene has CDR1 SGHNT and CDR2 YYREEE (reference sequence).

The receptor comes from a man in his sixties or seventies in good health. V gene TRBV5-4 combines with J gene TRBJ2-3; D is unresolved. The sample consisted of blood. The CDR3 sequence is CASSFQSTDTQYF. The CDR3 DNA follows: TGTGCCAGCAGCTTCCAAAGCACAGATACGCAGTATTTT.